This T cell receptor beta chain was captured in a study of OX40 agonist ivuxolimab in advanced cancers. Study-level information: Patients were dosed intravenously with ivuxolimab at 0.01 to 10 mg/kg every 2 weeks.

Any history of autoimmune disease or systemic immunosuppression disqualified patients. The table came from immunoSEQ multiplex PCR; TCRdb's copy has only in-frame clones and leaves some out. This sample has over 150,000 clones, with roughly 94% found just once. The trim removed 1 base at V and 5 bases at J, leaving 6 bases unmatched. CDR1 and CDR2 from the germline V gene are MGHRA and YSYEKL. The CDR3 loop spans 15 amino acids. This receptor was identified in an adult with an advanced solid tumor such as melanoma, head and neck, liver or kidney cancer. Specimen: CD4+ or CD8+ T cells sorted from blood, collected in a trial of the OX40 agonist ivuxolimab. The V call is TRBV4-1, the J call TRBJ1-1, with 8 bases identical to TRBD1. CDR3 coding DNA: TGCGCCAGCAGCCAAGGGCAGGGGGCGCGGACTGAAGCTTTCTTT. It encodes CASSQGQGARTEAFF.